This entry lists 11 T cell receptor beta chains sequenced from one sample in a study of cytomegalovirus exposure and HLA in healthy donors. With 60 Vbeta and 13 Jbeta primers, the PCR was carried out. The protocol was immunoSEQ multiplex PCR, while the TCRdb copy is restricted to in-frame clones and leaves out a portion. The sample includes 100,000 to 150,000 clones, 70% to 85% of them seen just once. Sequences were obtained from PBMCs. Receptor source: a boy aged 2-15 years in good health and CMV-seronegative.

This clone occurred once. The chain combines TRBV6-5 with TRBJ2-7; 7 bases match TRBD1. V shed 5 bases and J 6 bases; nucleotides not matched to a gene: 13. There are 15 residues in the CDR3. The germline gives CDR1 MNHEY, CDR2 SVGAGI. In DNA, the CDR3 is TGTGCCAGCAGTACACACAGGGGAGATTCTGTCGAGCAGTACTTC. This gives the protein CASSTHRGDSVEQYF.

The chain employs TRBV19 and TRBJ1-2; D uncertain. There are 12 residues in the CDR3. Per germline, CDR1 LNHDA and CDR2 SQIVND (reference sequence). CDR3 in DNA: TGTGGCACCGTAGCTCCAAACTATGGCTACACCTTC. It codes for CGTVAPNYGYTF.

This rearrangement joins TRBV16 to TRBJ1-2; D is uncertain. CDR1 and CDR2 from the germline V gene are KGHSY and FQNENV. The CDR3 loop spans 13 amino acids. Trimming took off 6 bases at V and 5 bases at J, with 13 bases between the two ends. This chain's CDR3 is CASRTAGAYGYTF. Here the CDR3 DNA reads TGTGCCAGCAGAACGGCAGGCGCTTATGGCTACACCTTC.

Here the CDR3 DNA reads TGTGCCAGCAGCTCCCCGACAGGGGGCCATTTTAATGAAAAACTGTTTTTT. Translation gives CASSSPTGGHFNEKLFF. The V and J genes are TRBV7-8 and TRBJ1-4, with 10 bases matching TRBD1. CDR3 length: 17 residues. CDR1 and CDR2 from the germline V gene are SGHVS and FQNEAQ. Trimming at V came to 4 bases and at J to 4 bases, leaving 9 bases not matched to a gene.

This chain uses TRBV6-4 with TRBJ2-3; 8 nucleotides agree with TRBD1. V was clipped by 4 bases and J by 5 bases; unmatched bases: 5. This CDR3 spans 14 amino acids. CDR1 MRHNA and CDR2 SNTAGT come from the germline V gene. DNA of the CDR3: TGTGCCAGCAGTGTAGGACAGGGAGGAGATACGCAGTATTTT. It specifies CASSVGQGGDTQYF.

The chain uses TRBV27 and TRBJ2-1; TRBD2 matches at 8 bases. This CDR3 contains 15 residues. With V trimmed by 3 bases and J by 5 bases, 6 bases remained unmatched. Germline assignment: CDR1 MNHEY and CDR2 SMNVEV (reference sequence). CDR3 region: CASSFRTGGDNEQFF. The DNA for the CDR3 is TGTGCCAGCAGTTTCAGGACGGGAGGGGACAATGAGCAGTTCTTC.

The V and J genes are TRBV2 and TRBJ2-7; 10 bases align to TRBD2. The ends lost 5 bases at V and 5 bases at J; junction bases unmatched: 9. Germline V gene data show CDR1 as SNHLY and CDR2 as FYNNEI. This CDR3 has 15 residues. Here the CDR3 reads CASSLSGGWEHEQYV. The DNA of the CDR3 is TGTGCCAGCAGTCTTAGCGGGGGGTGGGAGCACGAGCAGTACGTC.

The table lists this clone with a few counts. The rearrangement uses TRBV2 and TRBJ2-3; 8 bases line up with TRBD2. There are 14 residues in the CDR3. Per the germline V gene, CDR1 is SNHLY and CDR2 is FYNNEI. The junction had 6 bases not matched to a gene; V was cut back by 6 bases and J by 4 bases. The DNA of the CDR3 is TGTGCCAGCAGGCTTACTAGCGGCCCAGATACGCAGTATTTT. It codes for CASRLTSGPDTQYF.

This clone was counted only a few times. This chain uses TRBV4-2 with TRBJ1-5; D call uncertain. There are 16 residues in the CDR3. Germline V gives CDR1 LGHNA, CDR2 YNFKEQ. Trimming cost V 0 bases and J 4 bases, with 13 bases left between them. CDR3: CASSQDWAHGNQPQHF. CDR3 coding DNA: TGTGCCAGCAGCCAAGATTGGGCGCATGGGAATCAGCCCCAGCATTTT.

The rearrangement uses TRBV4-3 and TRBJ2-5, with 7 bases identical to TRBD1. The CDR3 consists of 18 residues. Germline CDR1 and CDR2: LGHNA and YSLEER. Germline trimming cut 0 bases from V and 3 bases from J; bases unmatched to any gene: 13. The CDR3: CASSQELTGSFSEETQYF. CDR3 nucleotides: TGCGCCAGCAGCCAAGAGTTGACAGGGAGTTTCTCCGAAGAGACCCAGTACTTC.

The DNA of the CDR3 is TGTGCCAGCAGCCGGGGACTAGCGGGAGTAGGGGGGGCCAACGTCCTGACTTTC. It codes for CASSRGLAGVGGANVLTF. This chain joins TRBV5-4 and TRBJ2-6; 14 bases are shared with TRBD2. Losses at the gene ends were 4 bases for V and 4 bases for J; bases not matched to a gene: 7. The germline gives CDR1 SGHNT, CDR2 YYREEE (reference sequence). The CDR3 runs 18 residues.